These 28 T cell receptor beta chains share one sample of origin, sequenced in a study of glioma-infiltrating T cells after dendritic cell vaccination. TCRdb's copy holds only in-frame clones and misses some; the assay was immunoSEQ multiplex PCR. Of about 21,000 clones detected, approximately 85% appear once; the ten largest clones hold around 34%. The sample here was blood, taken before dendritic cell vaccination. All receptors derive from a human donor with glioblastoma.

The chain uses TRBV2 and TRBJ2-7, with 9 bases matching TRBD1. CDR1 and CDR2 (germline): SNHLY, FYNNEI. This CDR3 has 15 amino acids. Losses at the gene ends were 0 bases for V and 3 bases for J; bases not matched to a gene: 3. DNA for the CDR3: TGTGCCAGCAGTGAAGCCGGGACAGGGTTCTACGAGCAGTACTTC. This encodes CASSEAGTGFYEQYF.

V and J are TRBV6-5 and TRBJ2-7, with 13 bases aligning to TRBD2. CDR1 is MNHEY, CDR2 SVGAGI, per germline. J lost 7 bases, V lost 0 bases, and 0 bases had no gene match. The CDR3 is 14 residues long. The CDR3 nucleotides read TGTGCCAGCAGTTACTCGGGACTAGCGGGGGAGCAGTACTTC. Translating gives CASSYSGLAGEQYF.

This chain's CDR3 is CASRGAAMSEQYF. In DNA, the CDR3 is TGTGCCAGCAGGGGGGCGGCAATGTCCGAGCAGTACTTC. This sequence joins TRBV6-1 and TRBJ2-7; possibly TRBD1 for D (6 bases). CDR3 size: 13 residues. In germline, CDR1 is MNHNS, CDR2 SASEGT. V lost 6 bases to trimming and J lost 6 bases, with 15 bases between them.

The table lists this clone with a count of one. The rearrangement uses TRBV5-8 and TRBJ2-3, with 12 bases matching TRBD1. Per germline, CDR1 SGHTS and CDR2 YDEGEE. This CDR3 contains 15 residues. The J segment lost 7 bases and the V segment lost 4 bases, leaving 7 bases of the junction unmatched. The CDR3 coding sequence is TGTGCCAGCAGCGGCGGGACAGGGGGCGCGAATACGCAGTATTTT. This translates into CASSGGTGGANTQYF. The full variable domain, with the rest looked up from reference TRBV5-8 and TRBJ2-3, is EAGVTQSPTHLIKTRGQQATLRCSPISGHTSVYWYQQALGLGLQFLLWYDEGEERNRGNFPPRFSGRQFPNYSSELNVNALELEDSALYLCASSGGTGGANTQYFGPGTRLTVL.

There are a few counts of this clone. The gene calls are TRBV4-3 and TRBJ2-7; D possibly corresponds to TRBD2 (5 bases). Germline CDR1 reads LGHNA; CDR2 reads YSLEER. The CDR3 is 13 amino acids. V lost 1 base to trimming and J lost 7 bases, with 11 bases between them. The DNA for the CDR3 is TGCGCCAGCAGCCAAGTGGCGGGTTGGGAGCAGTACTTC. It is translated as CASSQVAGWEQYF.

This clone turned up a few times. A far larger clone is a single base away, which makes a read error likely. The sample carries other DNA sequences with the same CDR3. The chain combines TRBV6-1 with TRBJ2-7, with D possibly being TRBD2 (6 bases). CDR1 MNHNS and CDR2 SASEGT come from the germline V gene. The V end was cut by 3 bases, the J end by 0 bases, with 12 bases between. This CDR3 is built from 15 residues. CDR3 coding DNA: TGTGCCAGCAGTGAGTACGCGGGACCCTCCTACGAGCAGTACTTC. This codes for CASSEYAGPSYEQYF.

The V call is TRBV12-5, the J call TRBJ2-1; 11 bases fit TRBD2. Germline values: CDR1 LGHNT, CDR2 FRNRAP. Germline trimming cut 7 bases from V and 5 bases from J; bases unmatched to any gene: 10. The CDR3 runs 16 residues. This CDR3 is CASDVSGRALNNEQFF. CDR3 in DNA: TGTGCTAGTGATGTTAGCGGGAGGGCCCTCAACAATGAGCAGTTCTTC.

The chain uses TRBV19 and TRBJ2-1, with 11 bases matching TRBD2. Germline V gene sequence: CDR1 LNHDA, CDR2 SQIVND (reference sequence). The CDR3 loop spans 15 amino acids. The J segment lost 4 bases and the V segment lost 4 bases, leaving 3 bases of the junction unmatched. CDR3 in DNA: TGTGCCAGTAGTAAGGGACTAGCGGATTACAATGAGCAGTTCTTC. Its protein product is CASSKGLADYNEQFF. Together with reference TRBV19 and TRBJ2-1, the CDR3 gives the full variable domain: DGGITQSPKYLFRKEGQNVTLSCEQNLNHDAMYWYRQDPGQGLRLIYYSQIVNDFQKGDIAEGYSVSREKKESFPLTVTSAQKNPTAFYLCASSKGLADYNEQFFGPGTRLTVL.

The chain combines TRBV30 with TRBJ1-1, with 7 bases identical to TRBD1. This CDR3 is 14 amino acids long. The germline gives CDR1 GTSNPN, CDR2 SVGIG (reference sequence). V was pared by 2 bases and J by 4 bases, with 7 bases of the junction left unmatched. The CDR3 protein is CAWSIHRGGTEAFF. The CDR3 region has the DNA TGTGCCTGGAGTATCCACAGGGGTGGCACTGAAGCTTTCTTT. The full variable domain, in which reference TRBV30 and TRBJ1-1 provide the parts outside the CDR3, is SQTIHQWPATLVQPVGSPLSLECTVEGTSNPNLYWYRQAAGRGLQLLFYSVGIGQISSEVPQNLSASRPQDRQFILSSKKLLLSDSGFYLCAWSIHRGGTEAFFGQGTRLTVV.

This clone appeared a single time. The chain employs TRBV30 and TRBJ2-1, with 8 bases identical to TRBD1. Germline CDR1 is GTSNPN and CDR2 is SVGIG (reference sequence). Trimming removed 2 bases from V and 8 bases from J; junction bases left unmatched: 5. The CDR3 sequence is 13 residues long. The CDR3: CAWSTGQGHEQFF. CDR3 sequence (DNA): TGTGCCTGGAGTACCGGACAGGGCCATGAGCAGTTCTTC.

In DNA, the CDR3 is TGTGCCAGCTCACCCCGCAGCGGACTAGCCAAAAACATTCAGTACTTC. Translated: CASSPRSGLAKNIQYF. The chain recombines TRBV18 with TRBJ2-4, with D maybe TRBD2 (5 bases). CDR1 and CDR2 from the germline V gene are KGHSH and LQKENI. Trimming stripped 3 bases from V and 0 bases from J, with 12 bases between. CDR3 length equals 16 residues.

The CDR3 sequence: CASSLAGTGDYEQYF. In DNA form, the CDR3 reads TGTGCCAGCAGCCTCGCCGGGACAGGGGACTACGAGCAGTACTTC. The chain combines TRBV16 with TRBJ2-7, with 10 positions matching TRBD1. This CDR3 contains 15 residues. The V segment lost 4 bases and the J segment 3 bases; nucleotides outside the gene matches: 6. Per germline, CDR1 KGHSY and CDR2 FQNENV.

The chain has TRBV13 and TRBJ1-1; D gene unclear. Germline assignment: CDR1 PRHDT and CDR2 FYEKMQ (reference sequence). This CDR3 contains 13 residues. V was trimmed by 4 bases and J by 3 bases, leaving 9 bases between them. The CDR3 protein is CASSSTPDTEAFF. The CDR3 DNA is TGTGCCAGCAGCTCGACACCAGACACTGAAGCTTTCTTT.

The J gene is TRBJ2-5, the V gene TRBV6-1; D may be TRBD1 (5 bases). TRBJ2-7 explains the end of the DNA better; the J call may be wrong. The V gene's germline CDR1 is MNHNS and CDR2 SASEGT. The CDR3 sequence is 16 residues long. CDR3: CASSEQGRVRAYEQYF. The DNA of the CDR3 is TGTGCCAGCAGTGAGCAGGGCAGGGTTCGGGCCTACGAGCAGTACTTC.

The V gene is TRBV7-3, the J gene TRBJ2-3; 8 positions match TRBD2. The CDR3 loop spans 14 amino acids. V lost 5 bases, J lost 1 base, and 2 bases stayed unmatched. Germline assignment: CDR1 SGHTA and CDR2 FQGTGA. CDR3: CASSLLAGTDTQYF. CDR3 bases: TGTGCCAGCAGCCTACTAGCGGGCACAGATACGCAGTATTTT. Looking up the rest from reference TRBV7-3 and TRBJ2-3 gives the full variable domain: GAGVSQTPSNKVTEKGKYVELRCDPISGHTALYWYRQSLGQGPEFLIYFQGTGAADDSGLPNDRFFAVRPEGSVSTLKIQRTERGDSAVYLCASSLLAGTDTQYFGPGTRLTVL.

This chain joins TRBV19 and TRBJ1-6; 7 bases fit TRBD1. Unmatched junction bases numbered 9, after V lost 9 bases and J lost 7 bases. CDR3 size: 14 residues. CDR1 LNHDA and CDR2 SQIVND come from the germline V gene (reference sequence). Written as DNA, the CDR3 is TGTGCCAGCCGAGGGGGCGCGGGGAATTCACCCCTCCACTTT. Its protein product is CASRGGAGNSPLHF.

For the CDR3, the DNA is TGTGCCACCAGCAGAGATTTCGGCGGCAGCGGGAGAGCCTCATACGAGCAGTACTTC. Translating it yields CATSRDFGGSGRASYEQYF. The chain uses TRBV15 and TRBJ2-7, with 8 bases fitting TRBD2. Per germline, CDR1 LNHNV and CDR2 YYDKDF (reference sequence). After removal of 0 bases from V and 4 bases from J, the junction contained 17 bases not matched to a gene. The CDR3 extends over 19 amino acids.

V gene TRBV12-5 combines with J gene TRBJ2-1, with D possibly being TRBD2 (5 bases). Trimming removed 0 bases from V and 3 bases from J, with 9 bases in between. In germline, CDR1 is LGHNT, CDR2 FRNRAP. The CDR3 totals 15 residues. The CDR3, as DNA: TGTGCTAGTGGTTTGGTACACGGGGACTACAATGAGCAGTTCTTC. Its protein is CASGLVHGDYNEQFF.

This clone showed up just a few times. The chain combines TRBV6-6 with TRBJ2-7; D is ambiguous. Germline V gives CDR1 MNHNY, CDR2 SVGAGI (reference sequence). Trimming left V 2 bases short and J 5 bases short, with 7 bases between. CDR3 length: 12 amino acids. The CDR3 DNA reads as TGTGCCAGCAGTTACCAAACAAACGAGCAGTACTTC. This translates into CASSYQTNEQYF.

V gene TRBV9 combines with J gene TRBJ2-1; maybe TRBD2 (5 bases). This CDR3 is built from 13 residues. The germline V gene has CDR1 SGDLS and CDR2 YYNGEE. V lost 4 bases to trimming and J lost 2 bases, with 7 bases between them. This chain's CDR3 is CASSRGPYNEQFF. The CDR3 DNA reads as TGTGCCAGCAGCCGAGGGCCCTACAATGAGCAGTTCTTC.

This clone came up a few times. The CDR3 spells CASREVAAYNEQFF. The CDR3 nucleotides read TGCGCCAGCAGAGAGGTAGCCGCCTACAATGAGCAGTTCTTC. This chain links TRBV5-1 with TRBJ2-1; D call uncertain. The CDR3 runs to 14 residues. Trimming left V 5 bases short and J 2 bases short, with 11 bases between. Germline CDR1 and CDR2: SGHRS and YFSETQ.

A note on this clone: Other nucleotide sequences in the sample specify the same CDR3. As DNA, the CDR3 is TGTGCCAGCAGCTTAGGACAGGGCAGCACTGAAGCTTTCTTT. Protein product: CASSLGQGSTEAFF. J is TRBJ1-1 and V is TRBV7-2, with 7 bases that match TRBD1. There are 14 residues in the CDR3. V was clipped by 1 base and J by 4 bases; unmatched bases: 3. Germline values: CDR1 SGHTA, CDR2 FQGNSA.

The chain couples TRBV30 to TRBJ2-7; 8 bases match TRBD1. Germline V gene data show CDR1 as GTSNPN and CDR2 as SVGIG (reference sequence). This CDR3 spans 14 amino acids. V lost 3 bases and J lost 3; bases outside the gene matches: 7. DNA for the CDR3: TGTGCCTGGAGGGCGGGACAGGCCCTCTACGAGCAGTACTTC. This encodes CAWRAGQALYEQYF.

J is TRBJ1-1 and V is TRBV5-1; D remains unclear. From germline, CDR1 is SGHRS and CDR2 YFSETQ. CDR3 size: 13 residues. Trimming removed 0 bases from V and 2 bases from J, with 5 bases in between. This CDR3 reads CASSLAPNTEAFF. The CDR3 DNA follows: TGCGCCAGCAGCTTGGCCCCAAACACTGAAGCTTTCTTT.

This clone showed up just a few times. The V and J genes are TRBV6-1 and TRBJ2-2; TRBD1 matches at 9 bases. The CDR3 spans 15 residues. V lost 7 bases, J lost 5 bases, and 8 bases stayed unmatched. Germline loops: CDR1 MNHNS, CDR2 SASEGT. Here the CDR3 DNA reads TGTGCCAGCATACGGACAGGGGTTACAACCGGGGAGCTGTTTTTT. Encoded protein: CASIRTGVTTGELFF.

The chain carries TRBV6-1 and TRBJ1-1, with D possibly matching TRBD1 (6 bases). The CDR3 sequence is 12 residues long. CDR1 and CDR2 (germline): MNHNS, SASEGT. V shed 7 bases and J shed 6 bases, with 12 bases lying between them. CDR3 coding DNA: TGTGCCAGCATCGGGACAAACTCTGAAGCTTTCTTT. This translates into CASIGTNSEAFF.

This chain uses TRBV2 with TRBJ2-1, with TRBD1 matching over 7 bases. Germline V gene data show CDR1 as SNHLY and CDR2 as FYNNEI. The CDR3 is made up of 14 amino acids. V lost 3 bases to trimming and J lost 2 bases; unmatched junction nucleotides: 1. The CDR3 DNA reads as TGTGCCAGCAGTGAGACAGGGACCTACAATGAGCAGTTCTTC. This sequence encodes CASSETGTYNEQFF. Based on the CDR3 plus reference TRBV2 and TRBJ2-1, the full variable domain is EPEVTQTPSHQVTQMGQEVILRCVPISNHLYFYWYRQILGQKVEFLVSFYNNEISEKSEIFDDQFSVERPDGSNFTLKIRSTKLEDSAMYFCASSETGTYNEQFFGPGTRLTVL.

The chain carries TRBV29-1 and TRBJ2-1; 8 bases fit TRBD2. Germline V gives CDR1 SQVTM, CDR2 ANQGSEA. The CDR3 extends over 15 amino acids. With 1 base clipped from V and 8 bases from J, the junction kept 10 bases outside the gene matches. CDR3 sequence: CSVEGSSGSLDEQFF. CDR3 nucleotides: TGCAGCGTTGAAGGGTCCAGCGGGAGCTTGGATGAGCAGTTCTTC.